One sample yielded the 27 T cell receptor beta chains listed below, sequenced in a study of T cells after yellow fever vaccination. TCRdb re-derived calls from the 5' RACE reads in MiXCR, one entry per CDR3 protein. The repertoire includes some 27,000 distinct CDR3 sequences, over 5% of them detected once, and roughly 25% sits in the top ten. Source: PBMCs, either bulk or a sorted T-cell subset (CD4+, CD8+, memory, or dextramer-sorted; not recorded which), taken on the day of the yellow fever booster vaccination. The receptors originated from a young man who received the YFV17D yellow fever vaccine.

There are a few counts of this clonotype. The chain carries TRBV20-1 and TRBJ2-5; 10 bases fit TRBD1. The V segment lost 6 bases and the J segment 5 bases; nucleotides outside the gene matches: 18. Germline lookup yields CDR1 DFQATT and CDR2 SNEGSKA (reference sequence). This CDR3 is built from 17 residues. As DNA, the CDR3 is TGCAGTGCCCCCTTTCGCATATGGGACAGGGGCCAGGAGACCCAGTACTTC. Protein product: CSAPFRIWDRGQETQYF.

This clonotype was counted ten times or more. The DNA of the CDR3 is TGTGCCAGCAGCACCCTGTCCAGGGGGGGGTTCCTCTCTGGGGCCAACGTCCTGACTTTC. It is translated as CASSTLSRGGFLSGANVLTF. This rearrangement joins TRBV12-3 or TRBV12-4 to TRBJ2-6; perhaps D is TRBD1 or TRBD2 (7 bases each). V was shortened by 6 bases and J by 0 bases, with 24 bases between the two germline ends. The CDR3 covers 20 residues.

The chain is built from TRBV18 and TRBJ2-5; no clear D. V lost 0 bases, J lost 4 bases, and 18 bases lay in between. Germline loops: CDR1 KGHSH, CDR2 LQKENI. CDR3 length: 17 amino acids. Here the CDR3 DNA reads TGTGCCAGCTCACCACCCCGGAATCACCTTGGTGGAGAGACCCAGTACTTC. Protein sequence: CASSPPRNHLGGETQYF.

V gene TRBV29-1 combines with J gene TRBJ2-3; no definite D call. The CDR3 runs to 12 residues. The germline gives CDR1 SQVTM, CDR2 ANQGSEA. The DNA of the CDR3 is TGCATATCAACGATTAGCACAGATACGCAGTATTTT. This encodes CISTISTDTQYF.

Many counts were recorded for this clonotype. The chain employs TRBV15 and TRBJ2-3; 8 bases are a match to TRBD1. With V trimmed by 7 bases and J by 2 bases, 8 bases remained unmatched. The length of the CDR3 is 15 residues. Germline-derived CDR1 and CDR2 are LNHNV and YYDKDF (reference sequence). The CDR3 loop is CATTQGAQNTDTQYF. DNA of the CDR3: TGTGCCACCACCCAGGGGGCTCAGAACACAGATACGCAGTATTTT.

This clonotype was recorded at least ten times. This chain connects TRBV20-1 to TRBJ2-1; the D is unclear. V lost 1 base to trimming and J lost 2 bases, with 15 bases between them. The germline gives CDR1 DFQATT, CDR2 SNEGSKA (reference sequence). The CDR3 is 16 residues long. CDR3: CSARGRLILPYNEQFF. DNA for the CDR3: TGCAGTGCTAGAGGCCGACTCATCCTCCCCTACAATGAGCAGTTCTTC.

The chain carries TRBV5-1 and TRBJ1-1; D call uncertain. CDR3 length: 18 residues. V shed 4 bases and J shed 4 bases, with 26 bases lying between them. The germline V gene encodes CDR1 SGHRS and CDR2 YFSETQ. The CDR3 spells CASSLWPIELDGSTEAFF. CDR3 nucleotide sequence: TGCGCCAGCAGCCTGTGGCCGATCGAACTTGACGGTTCCACTGAAGCTTTCTTT.

Many counts were recorded for this clonotype. This sequence joins TRBV12-3 or TRBV12-4 and TRBJ1-1; D gene unclear. V dropped 5 bases and J dropped 1 base, with 8 bases sitting between them. This CDR3 has 13 amino acids. In DNA form, the CDR3 reads TGTGCCAGCAGTGCCAAGGGGAACACTGAAGCTTTCTTT. This codes for CASSAKGNTEAFF.

This clonotype was detected many times. The chain joins TRBV10-3 to TRBJ1-6; no clear D gene. CDR3 length equals 15 residues. Trimming stripped 2 bases from V and 2 bases from J, with 7 bases between. Germline CDR1 reads ENHRY; CDR2 reads SYGVKD. The chain's CDR3 is CAISEGSAYNSPLHF. CDR3 bases: TGTGCCATCAGTGAGGGGTCAGCCTATAATTCACCCCTCCACTTT.

This clonotype was counted at least ten times. The V call is TRBV7-8, the J call TRBJ1-2, with 9 bases fitting TRBD1. Germline V gene lookup returns CDR1 SGHVS and CDR2 FQNEAQ. V dropped 1 base and J dropped 6; count of bases not matched to a gene: 3. This CDR3 has 14 amino acids. The CDR3 region is CASSLDGTGNGYTF. CDR3 in DNA: TGTGCCAGCAGCTTAGATGGGACAGGGAATGGCTACACCTTC. The entire variable domain, with the rest obtained from reference TRBV7-8 and TRBJ1-2, is as follows: GAGVSQSPRYKVAKRGQDVALRCDPISGHVSLFWYQQALGQGPEFLTYFQNEAQLDKSGLPSDRFFAERPEGSVSTLKIQRTQQEDSAVYLCASSLDGTGNGYTFGSGTRLTVV.

This clonotype was detected only a few times. The chain recombines TRBV5-6 with TRBJ2-2; 7 bases match TRBD1. CDR1 is SGHDT, CDR2 YYEEEE, per germline. The CDR3 runs to 20 residues. J was trimmed by 7 bases and V by 4 bases; bases with no gene match: 25. The DNA for the CDR3 is TGTGCCAGCAGCCGGTTACGACAGGGAGCCCTGACCCCCCGTAGCGGGGAGCTGTTTTTT. Its protein product is CASSRLRQGALTPRSGELFF.

There are many counts of this clonotype. The gene calls are TRBV7-2 and TRBJ1-3; D perhaps matches TRBD1 (6 bases). Germline V CDR1 and CDR2: SGHTA, FQGNSA. With 4 bases removed from V and 2 bases from J, the gap between germline ends came to 12 bases. The CDR3 is made up of 15 amino acids. CDR3: CASSSSDRPGNTIYF. The CDR3 nucleotides read TGTGCCAGCAGCTCTTCGGACAGACCTGGAAACACCATATATTTT.

The chain joins TRBV5-1 to TRBJ1-3, with 7 bases fitting TRBD1. Germline loops: CDR1 SGHRS, CDR2 YFSETQ. This CDR3 spans 15 amino acids. V was pared by 4 bases and J by 3 bases, with 7 bases of the junction left unmatched. The CDR3 DNA is TGCGCCAGCAGCATCGGGACAGACTTTGGAAACACCATATATTTT. This sequence encodes CASSIGTDFGNTIYF.

The V call is TRBV15, the J call TRBJ2-7, with 8 bases aligning to TRBD1. In germline, CDR1 is LNHNV, CDR2 YYDKDF (reference sequence). V lost 3 bases to trimming and J lost 5 bases; unmatched junction nucleotides: 9. The CDR3 runs to 15 residues. CDR3 nucleotide sequence: TGTGCCACCAGCAGCGGACAGGGAACGACTGACGAGCAGTACTTC. It encodes CATSSGQGTTDEQYF.

By proportion, this clonotype is medium-sized (0.01 to 0.1%). V usage is TRBV4-1 and J usage is TRBJ1-2; 7 nucleotides agree with TRBD1. Per germline, CDR1 MGHRA and CDR2 YSYEKL. The CDR3 has 14 amino acids. With 0 bases clipped from V and 7 bases from J, the junction kept 5 bases outside the gene matches. The CDR3 DNA follows: TGCGCCAGCAGCCAAGAAAGGGGGCTCGGTGGCTACACCTTC. Amino acids: CASSQERGLGGYTF.

The V gene is TRBV10-3, the J gene TRBJ2-5; weak D call: TRBD2 (6 bases). The CDR3 length is 14 residues. Germline lookup yields CDR1 ENHRY and CDR2 SYGVKD. The V end lost 11 bases, the J end lost 0 bases, and 16 bases lay between the germline ends. CDR3 nucleotide sequence: TGTGCCGTTTATAGCGGCAAGAACCAAGAGACCCAGTACTTC. Protein product: CAVYSGKNQETQYF.

The chain combines TRBV4-3 with TRBJ1-2; 8 nucleotides align to TRBD1. The CDR3 runs to 14 residues. Per germline, CDR1 LGHNA and CDR2 YSLEER. The V segment lost 4 bases and the J segment 6 bases; nucleotides outside the gene matches: 7. This CDR3 reads CASSRQGASHGYTF. DNA for the CDR3: TGCGCCAGCAGCCGGCAGGGGGCGAGTCATGGCTACACCTTC.

This clonotype was recorded many times. This rearrangement joins TRBV5-1 to TRBJ1-2; D gene ambiguous. Germline V gene data show CDR1 as SGHRS and CDR2 as YFSETQ. The length of the CDR3 is 14 residues. Trimming pared 0 bases from V and 4 bases from J, leaving 10 bases between. CDR3 in amino acids: CASSLEVTSYGYTF. For the CDR3, the DNA is TGCGCCAGCAGCTTGGAAGTGACATCCTATGGCTACACCTTC.

This clonotype was seen a few times. J is TRBJ1-2 and V is TRBV15; D is unclear. Germline loops: CDR1 LNHNV, CDR2 YYDKDF (reference sequence). The CDR3 is 15 amino acids. Trimming shortened V by 0 bases and J by 4 bases, and 12 bases separated the two germline ends. The CDR3 coding sequence is TGTGCCACCAGCAGAGATCGGGCCCGGGGCTATGGCTACACCTTC. Translated, it gives CATSRDRARGYGYTF.

In its sample, this clonotype was seen many times. The genes are TRBV20-1 and TRBJ1-1, with D perhaps matching TRBD1 (5 bases). The CDR3 runs 15 residues. The germline V and J ends were trimmed by 6 bases and 1 base, with 18 bases remaining between them. The germline V gene encodes CDR1 DFQATT and CDR2 SNEGSKA (reference sequence). CDR3 in DNA: TGCAGTGCGGGGGGGTTCACTTGGGGGAACACTGAAGCTTTCTTT. Protein sequence: CSAGGFTWGNTEAFF.

Remarks on this clonotype: Being one base from a much bigger clone, this may be a read error. J is TRBJ2-6 and V is TRBV5-4, with D possibly TRBD1 on 5 matching bases. This CDR3 comprises 16 residues. Germline V gene lookup returns CDR1 SGHNT and CDR2 YYREEE (reference sequence). The CDR3 DNA is TGTGCCATCAGCCCGTATGACAGCCTTGGGGCCAACGTCCTGACTTTC. Translated: CAISPYDSLGANVLTF. Together with reference TRBV5-4 and TRBJ2-6, the CDR3 gives the full variable domain: ETGVTQSPTHLIKTRGQQVTLRCSSQSGHNTVSWYQQALGQGPQFIFQYYREEENGRGNFPPRFSGLQFPNYSSELNVNALELDDSALYLCAISPYDSLGANVLTFGAGSRLTVL.

The chain carries TRBV7-2 and TRBJ2-1; D possibly corresponds to TRBD2 (7 bases). Germline CDR1 SGHTA, CDR2 FQGNSA. The CDR3 length is 15 residues. Deletions cut 5 bases from V and 2 bases from J, with 13 bases between. This CDR3 is CASSGGASPYNEQFF. The CDR3 nucleotides are TGTGCCAGCAGCGGGGGGGCGTCTCCCTACAATGAGCAGTTCTTC. The complete variable domain, with remaining parts taken from reference TRBV7-2 and TRBJ2-1, reads GAGVSQSPSNKVTEKGKDVELRCDPISGHTALYWYRQSLGQGLEFLIYFQGNSAPDKSGLPSDRFSAERTGGSVSTLTIQRTQQEDSAVYLCASSGGASPYNEQFFGPGTRLTVL.

The J gene is TRBJ2-5, the V gene TRBV7-2; TRBD1 aligns across 7 bases. CDR3 length equals 15 residues. Germline V gene sequence: CDR1 SGHTA, CDR2 FQGNSA. J gave up 5 bases and V 4 bases, and 10 bases lay outside the gene matches. The CDR3 region has the DNA TGTGCCAGCAGCTCAAGACAGGGTGGGTGGGAGACCCAGTACTTC. Translated, it gives CASSSRQGGWETQYF.

The genes are TRBV25-1 and TRBJ2-7, with D uncertain. This CDR3 is built from 12 residues. V was pared by 1 base and J by 7 bases, with 8 bases between. From germline, CDR1 is MGHDK and CDR2 SYGVNS. The CDR3 DNA is TGTGCCAGCAGTGAATCTAGTCGTGAGCAGTACTTC. This gives the protein CASSESSREQYF.

This clonotype was recorded many times. This chain uses TRBV18 with TRBJ2-1, with 7 bases lining up with TRBD1. CDR3 size: 15 residues. With 3 bases clipped from V and 8 bases from J, the junction kept 10 bases outside the gene matches. Per germline, CDR1 KGHSH and CDR2 LQKENI. For the CDR3, the DNA is TGTGCCAGCTCACCCGAACAGGGGTTTATCGATGAGCAGTTCTTC. It encodes CASSPEQGFIDEQFF.

This clonotype has ten or more counts. The chain employs TRBV7-9 and TRBJ2-5; 7 positions agree with TRBD1. This CDR3 is built from 13 residues. Germline CDR1 and CDR2: SEHNR and FQNEAQ (reference sequence). Trimming at V came to 3 bases and at J to 2 bases, leaving 0 bases not matched to a gene. The CDR3 loop reads CASSFRGQETQYF. The CDR3 DNA follows: TGTGCCAGCAGCTTCAGGGGGCAAGAGACCCAGTACTTC.

This clonotype was counted ten times or more. The genes are TRBV21-1 and TRBJ1-1; the D call in the table, TRBD1, was not verified against the DNA. TRBV21-1 is labeled a pseudogene. This CDR3 is 16 amino acids long. CDR3 coding DNA: TGTGCCAGCAGCAACATGGGGGCGCATATGAACACTGAAGCTTTCTTT. Translating it yields CASSNMGAHMNTEAFF.